The clone carrying this T cell receptor beta chain was observed at least ten times. Its antigen is unknown. RNA transcripts served as the template for amplifying TCR beta CDR3 regions. The TCR CDR3 was amplified in a first-round RT-PCR using the HTBI primer set. TCRdb reanalysed the multiplex PCR reads using MiXCR and keeps one entry per CDR3 protein. The sample has a few hundred thousand distinct CDR3 sequences; 15% to 18% are singletons. CDR1 and CDR2 from the germline V gene are MNHNY and SVGAGI (reference sequence). Trimming left V 3 bases short and J 5 bases short, with 14 bases between. The CDR3 has 14 amino acids. Hyperthyroidism in the patients, aged 18 to 65, was newly diagnosed and under 2 months in duration. Diagnosing involved the use of clinical symptoms, serum thyroxine and TRAb, thyroid ultrasound and orbital computed tomography. These data come from a study of T cells in Graves' hyperthyroidism and ophthalmopathy. General study results and limits: Most thyroid clonotypes that were expanded above 0.001 also turned up in blood. Ophthalmopathy was separated from stable hyperthyroidism by a 13 V-J model.

V gene TRBV6-6 combines with J gene TRBJ2-7; D is unclear. Input material: blood. This receptor was obtained from a woman between 25 and 40 years old with Graves' hyperthyroidism. CDR3 residues: CASSYLELLDEQYF. The CDR3, as DNA: TGTGCCAGCAGTTATTTGGAACTGCTGGACGAGCAGTACTTC.